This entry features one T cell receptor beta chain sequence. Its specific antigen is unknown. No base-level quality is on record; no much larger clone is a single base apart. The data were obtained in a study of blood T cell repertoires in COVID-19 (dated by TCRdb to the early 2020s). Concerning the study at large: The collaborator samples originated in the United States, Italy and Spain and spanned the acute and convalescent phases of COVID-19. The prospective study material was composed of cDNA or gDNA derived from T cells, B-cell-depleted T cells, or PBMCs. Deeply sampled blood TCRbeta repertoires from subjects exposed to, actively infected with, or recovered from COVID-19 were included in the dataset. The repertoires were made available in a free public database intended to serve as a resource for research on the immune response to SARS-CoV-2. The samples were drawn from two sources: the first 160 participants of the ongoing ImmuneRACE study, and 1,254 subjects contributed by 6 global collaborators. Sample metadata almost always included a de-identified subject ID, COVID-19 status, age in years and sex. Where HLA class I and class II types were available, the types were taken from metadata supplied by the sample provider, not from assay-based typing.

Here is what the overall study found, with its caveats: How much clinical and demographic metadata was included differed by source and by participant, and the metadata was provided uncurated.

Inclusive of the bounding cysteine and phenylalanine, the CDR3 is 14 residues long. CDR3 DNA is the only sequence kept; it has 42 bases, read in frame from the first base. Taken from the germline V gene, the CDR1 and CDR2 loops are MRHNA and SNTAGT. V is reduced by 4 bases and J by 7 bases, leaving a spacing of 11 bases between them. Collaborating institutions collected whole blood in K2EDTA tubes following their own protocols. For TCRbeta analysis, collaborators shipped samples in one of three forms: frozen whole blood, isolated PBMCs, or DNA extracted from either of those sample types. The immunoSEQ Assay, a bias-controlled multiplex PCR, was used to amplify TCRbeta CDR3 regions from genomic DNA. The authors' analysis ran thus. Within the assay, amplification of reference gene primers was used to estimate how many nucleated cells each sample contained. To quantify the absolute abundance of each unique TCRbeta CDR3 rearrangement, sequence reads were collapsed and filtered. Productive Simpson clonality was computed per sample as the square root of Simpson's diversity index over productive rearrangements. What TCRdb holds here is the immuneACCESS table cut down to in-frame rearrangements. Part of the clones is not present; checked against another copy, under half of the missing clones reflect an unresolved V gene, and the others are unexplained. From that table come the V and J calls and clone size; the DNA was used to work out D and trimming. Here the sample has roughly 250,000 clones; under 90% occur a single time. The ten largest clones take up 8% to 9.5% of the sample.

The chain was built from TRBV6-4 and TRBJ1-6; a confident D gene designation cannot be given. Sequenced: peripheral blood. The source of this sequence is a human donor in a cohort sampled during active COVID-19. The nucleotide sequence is TGTGCCAGCAGTGTCGGGTTGTCCAATTCACCCCTCCACTTT. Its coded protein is CASSVGLSNSPLHF.